What follows describes a single T cell receptor (beta chain). The target antigen is unknown. Some clones are missing from TCRdb's copy, which holds only in-frame ones; the method was immunoSEQ multiplex PCR. The sample has roughly 2,000,000 clones, 93% seen once. Only CD45RO-negative cells positively selected for CCR7 counted as naive CD8 cells, so terminally differentiated effector memory CD45RA+ cells were excluded. Donors, without exception, were Caucasian adults residing in Nashville, Tennessee. The germline gives CDR1 PRHDT, CDR2 FYEKMQ (reference sequence). This CDR3 has 14 residues. V was pared by 0 bases and J by 4 bases, with 7 bases between. The data stem from a study of shared clonotypes between healthy human individuals. Study-wide points: Only blood was sampled, and tissue TCR repertoires likely differ from blood ones.

This sequence was found in a young man in good health. Some clones in this sample may be carry-over from other donors' samples. Sequenced sample: naive CD8+ T cells from PBMCs. The V gene is TRBV13, the J gene TRBJ1-5, with D uncertain. CDR3 sequence (DNA): TGTGCCAGCAGCTTAGGTCCGGCGAATCAGCCCCAGCATTTT. Protein product: CASSLGPANQPQHF.